This T cell receptor beta chain was profiled in a study of Ad26.COV2.S vaccination and SARS-CoV-2 variants. Study context: Of the COV1001 trial arms, the Ad26.COV2.S arm included the donor. Study-level points and caveats: Possible underestimation of total T cell responses by the TCR breadth and depth analyses was noted.

This clone occurred once. What it recognizes is unknown. Indicated treatment: approximately 18 received Ad26.COV2.S at low or high dose, single or two shots; 5 received placebo; per-sample allocation not given. It was on day 63 after the first vaccine or placebo injection that samples were taken. Data came from immunoSEQ multiplex PCR; TCRdb stores just in-frame clones and leaves some out. The sample records 360,000 or so clones, about nine tenths being singletons. Germline-derived CDR1 and CDR2 are MNHNS and SASEGT. The CDR3 has 17 amino acids. V was pared by 2 bases and J by 8 bases, with 10 bases of the junction left unmatched.

This TCR derives from a person between 18 and 65 years old who received the Ad26.COV2.S COVID-19 vaccine or a placebo. Sequencing was performed on peripheral blood, taken in a trial of Ad26.COV2.S vaccine versus placebo. The chain joins TRBV6-1 to TRBJ2-1, with 12 bases lining up with TRBD2. Written as DNA, the CDR3 is TGTGCCAGCAGTGAACTCCGTGCGACTAGCGGGGGAGATGAGCAGTTCTTC. Protein sequence: CASSELRATSGGDEQFF.